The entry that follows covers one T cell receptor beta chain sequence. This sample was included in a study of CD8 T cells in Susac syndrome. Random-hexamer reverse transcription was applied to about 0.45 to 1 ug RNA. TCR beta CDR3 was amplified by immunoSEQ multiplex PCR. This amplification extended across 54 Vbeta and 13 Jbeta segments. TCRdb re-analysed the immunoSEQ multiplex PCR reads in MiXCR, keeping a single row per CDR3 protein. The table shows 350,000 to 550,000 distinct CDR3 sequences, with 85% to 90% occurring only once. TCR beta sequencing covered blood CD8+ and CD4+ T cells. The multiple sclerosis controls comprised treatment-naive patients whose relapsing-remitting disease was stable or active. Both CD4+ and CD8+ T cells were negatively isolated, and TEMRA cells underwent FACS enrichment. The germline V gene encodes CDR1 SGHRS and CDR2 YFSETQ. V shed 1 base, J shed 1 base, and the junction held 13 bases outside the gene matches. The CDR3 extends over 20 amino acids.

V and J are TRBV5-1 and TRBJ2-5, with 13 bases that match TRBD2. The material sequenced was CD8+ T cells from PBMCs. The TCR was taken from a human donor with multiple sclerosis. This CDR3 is CASSLFSLAGGTHSQETQYF. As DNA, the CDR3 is TGCGCCAGCAGCTTGTTTTCACTAGCGGGAGGGACCCACTCCCAAGAGACCCAGTACTTC.